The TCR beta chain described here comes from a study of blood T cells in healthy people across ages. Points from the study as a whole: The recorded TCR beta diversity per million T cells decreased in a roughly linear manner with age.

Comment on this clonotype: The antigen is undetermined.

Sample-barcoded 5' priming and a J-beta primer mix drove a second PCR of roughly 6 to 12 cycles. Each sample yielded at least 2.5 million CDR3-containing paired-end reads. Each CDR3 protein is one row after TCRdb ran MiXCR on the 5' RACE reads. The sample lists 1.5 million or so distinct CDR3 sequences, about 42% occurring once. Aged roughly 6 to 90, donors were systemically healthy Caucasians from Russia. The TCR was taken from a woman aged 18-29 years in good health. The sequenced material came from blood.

CDR3 residues: CASSLVSGKGDEQYF. The DNA of the CDR3 is TGCGCCAGCAGCTTGGTTAGCGGGAAGGGCGACGAGCAGTACTTC. The chain recombines TRBV5-1 with TRBJ2-7; 8 bases agree with TRBD2. J lost 5 bases, V lost 0 bases, and 7 bases had no gene match. CDR1 and CDR2 from the germline V gene are SGHRS and YFSETQ. This CDR3 has 15 amino acids.